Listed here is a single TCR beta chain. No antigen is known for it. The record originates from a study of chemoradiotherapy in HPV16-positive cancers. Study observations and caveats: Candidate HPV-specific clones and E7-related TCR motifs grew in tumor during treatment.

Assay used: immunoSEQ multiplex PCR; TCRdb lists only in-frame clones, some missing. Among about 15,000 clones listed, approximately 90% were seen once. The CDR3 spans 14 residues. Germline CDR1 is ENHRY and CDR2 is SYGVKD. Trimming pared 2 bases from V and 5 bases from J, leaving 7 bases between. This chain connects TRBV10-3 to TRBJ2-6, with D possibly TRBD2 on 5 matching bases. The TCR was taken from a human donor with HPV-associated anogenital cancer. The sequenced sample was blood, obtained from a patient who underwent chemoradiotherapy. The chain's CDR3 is CAISETSWANVLTF. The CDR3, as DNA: TGTGCCATCAGTGAGACTAGTTGGGCCAACGTCCTGACTTTC.